This TCR beta chain was documented in a study of blood T cell repertoires in COVID-19 (dated by TCRdb to the early 2020s). Background on the whole study: Samples from collaborators originated in the United States, Italy and Spain and spanned both the acute and convalescent phases of COVID-19. The material from the prospective study consisted of cDNA or gDNA derived from T cells, B-cell-depleted T cells, or PBMCs. Subjects who had been exposed to COVID-19, were actively infected with it, or had recovered from it provided the deeply sampled blood TCRbeta repertoires that made up the dataset. A freely available public database, intended as a resource for researchers studying the immune response to SARS-CoV-2, is where the repertoires were released. Samples were obtained from the ongoing ImmuneRACE study (first 160 participants) and from about 1,300 subjects provided by 6 global collaborators. The sample metadata nearly always contained a de-identified subject ID, COVID-19 status, age in years and sex. Where HLA class I and class II types were available, the types were taken from metadata supplied by the sample provider, not from assay-based typing. Study-wide conclusions, independent of this receptor: The quantity of clinical and demographic metadata differed by source and by participant and was supplied without curation.

This clone was counted a few times. The clone's antigen remains unknown. There are no base qualities to consult, and no much larger clone falls within one base. TCRbeta CDR3 regions were amplified from genomic DNA using the immunoSEQ Assay, a bias-controlled multiplex PCR. Turning to the authors' computational methods: The number of nucleated cells in each sample was estimated by amplification of reference gene primers within the assay. Sequence reads were collapsed and filtered to measure the absolute abundance of every unique TCRbeta CDR3 rearrangement. For each sample, productive Simpson clonality was calculated as the square root of Simpson's diversity index over productive rearrangements. Entries here come from immuneACCESS through TCRdb and include only in-frame sequences with V and J called. Some clones fail to appear in such tables; in the studies checked, an unresolved V gene covers under half of the shortfall, and the cause of the remainder is unknown. For V, J and clone size, that table is used; D and trimming come from the DNA. Present in this sample are approximately 260,000 clones, just under 85% of which were seen just once. The biggest ten clones account for more than 8% of the sample.

Collaborating institutions collected whole blood in K2EDTA tubes following their own protocols. For TCRbeta analysis, collaborator samples were shipped as frozen whole blood, as isolated PBMCs, or as DNA extracted from either sample type. Via the germline V gene, CDR1 is SGHDT and CDR2 YYEEEE. Spanning cysteine to phenylalanine, the CDR3 consists of 13 amino acids. Of the read, only the CDR3 DNA is kept; its 39 bases are in frame from base 1. At the junction V is shortened by 0 bases and J by 7 bases, with 8 bases in between. The sequence was obtained from a woman older than 75 with acute or convalescent COVID-19. Sequencing was done on a sample of peripheral blood. The V gene is TRBV5-6 and the J gene is TRBJ2-1, with no confident D gene call. The CDR3 in this case is CASSLGPKNEQFF. The DNA reads TGTGCCAGCAGCTTGGGGCCGAAAAATGAGCAGTTCTTC.